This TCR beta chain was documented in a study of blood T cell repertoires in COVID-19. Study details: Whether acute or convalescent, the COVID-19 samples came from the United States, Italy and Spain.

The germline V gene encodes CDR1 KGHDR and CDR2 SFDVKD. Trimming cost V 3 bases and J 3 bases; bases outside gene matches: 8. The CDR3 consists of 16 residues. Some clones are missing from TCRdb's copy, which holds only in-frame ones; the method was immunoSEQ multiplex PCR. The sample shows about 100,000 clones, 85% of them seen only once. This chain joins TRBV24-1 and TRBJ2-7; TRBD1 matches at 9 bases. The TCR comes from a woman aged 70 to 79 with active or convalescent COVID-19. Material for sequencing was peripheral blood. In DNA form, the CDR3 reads TGTGCCACCAGTGATGCCGATGGGACAGGGCTCTACGAGCAGTACTTC. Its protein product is CATSDADGTGLYEQYF.